This record looks at one T cell receptor (beta chain) sequence and its context. The data belong to a study of tumour-infiltrating T cells in Burkitt lymphoma. Data came from immunoSEQ multiplex PCR; TCRdb stores just in-frame clones and leaves some out. Of roughly 1,700 clones in the sample, around a sixth were seen once. V trimming: 5 bases; J trimming: 0 bases; junction bases outside the gene matches: 5. The length of the CDR3 is 16 residues. Germline loops: CDR1 SEHNR, CDR2 FQNEAQ (reference sequence). The sequenced material came from tumor tissue. This sequence joins TRBV7-9 and TRBJ1-3; 9 positions agree with TRBD1. The TCR originated in a human donor with Burkitt lymphoma. The CDR3: CASSPVQGASGNTIYF. Written as DNA, the CDR3 is TGTGCCAGCAGCCCCGTACAGGGGGCCTCTGGAAACACCATATATTTT.